The entry below describes one TCR beta chain. Its antigen is as yet unknown. This sample stems from a study of CD4+ T cells in melanoma. Germline V lookup: CDR1 SEHNR, CDR2 FQNEAQ (reference sequence). Trimming took off 4 bases at V and 2 bases at J, with 16 bases between the two ends. The CDR3 contains 16 residues. Sequencing used immunoSEQ multiplex PCR; TCRdb keeps in-frame clones, though not all of them. Among 110,000 to 150,000 clones listed, approximately 91% were seen once. Study-level points and caveats: Reportedly, melanoma neoantigen-specific CD4+ T cells showed varied differentiation states. CD8+ T cell, macrophage and B cell function reportedly correlated with neoantigen-specific CD4+ T cells.

The clonotype originates from a human donor with melanoma. This rearrangement joins TRBV7-9 to TRBJ2-3, with a possible D match to TRBD2 (6 bases). CDR3 region: CASSWVRGADTDTQYF. The CDR3 region has the DNA TGTGCCAGCAGCTGGGTTCGCGGGGCCGACACAGATACGCAGTATTTT.